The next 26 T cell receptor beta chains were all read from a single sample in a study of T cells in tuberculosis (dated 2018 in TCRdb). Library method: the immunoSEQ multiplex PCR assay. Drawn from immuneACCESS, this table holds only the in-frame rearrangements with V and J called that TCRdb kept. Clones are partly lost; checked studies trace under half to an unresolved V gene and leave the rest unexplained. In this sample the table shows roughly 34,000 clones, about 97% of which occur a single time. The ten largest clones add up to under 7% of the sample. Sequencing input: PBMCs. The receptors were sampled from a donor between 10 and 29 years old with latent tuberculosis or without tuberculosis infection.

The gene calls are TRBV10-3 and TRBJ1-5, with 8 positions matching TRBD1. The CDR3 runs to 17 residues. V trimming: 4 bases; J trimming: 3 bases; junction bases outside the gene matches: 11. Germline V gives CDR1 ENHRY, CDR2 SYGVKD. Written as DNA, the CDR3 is TGTGCCATCAGTGCGGGACAGGAGGGAGGGGCCAATCAGCCCCAGCATTTT. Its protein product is CAISAGQEGGANQPQHF.

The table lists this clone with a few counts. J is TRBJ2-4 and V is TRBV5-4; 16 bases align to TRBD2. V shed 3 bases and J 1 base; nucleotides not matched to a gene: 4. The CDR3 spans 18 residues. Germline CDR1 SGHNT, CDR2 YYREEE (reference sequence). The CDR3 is CASSWGLAGGPAKNIQYF. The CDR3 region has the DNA TGTGCCAGCAGCTGGGGACTAGCGGGAGGGCCGGCCAAAAACATTCAGTACTTC. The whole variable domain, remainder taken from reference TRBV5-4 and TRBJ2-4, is ETGVTQSPTHLIKTRGQQVTLRCSSQSGHNTVSWYQQALGQGPQFIFQYYREEENGRGNFPPRFSGLQFPNYSSELNVNALELDDSALYLCASSWGLAGGPAKNIQYFGAGTRLSVL.

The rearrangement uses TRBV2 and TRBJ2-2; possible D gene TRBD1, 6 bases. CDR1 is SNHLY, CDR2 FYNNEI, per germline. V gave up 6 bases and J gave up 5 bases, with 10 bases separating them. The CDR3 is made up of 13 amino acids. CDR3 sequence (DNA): TGTGCCAGCAGGGTGGACAGTACCGGGGAGCTGTTTTTT. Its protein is CASRVDSTGELFF.

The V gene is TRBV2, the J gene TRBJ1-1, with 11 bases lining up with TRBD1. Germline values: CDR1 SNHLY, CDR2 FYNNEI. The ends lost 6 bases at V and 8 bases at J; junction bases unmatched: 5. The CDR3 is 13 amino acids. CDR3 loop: CASSLRTGGEAFF. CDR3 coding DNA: TGTGCCAGCAGCCTCAGGACAGGGGGCGAAGCTTTCTTT.

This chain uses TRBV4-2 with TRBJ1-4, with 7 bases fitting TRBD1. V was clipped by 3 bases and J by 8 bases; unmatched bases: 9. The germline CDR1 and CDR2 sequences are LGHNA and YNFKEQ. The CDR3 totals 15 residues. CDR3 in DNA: TGTGCCAGCAGCCAGGCTCGGGACAGCGGAGAAAAACTGTTTTTT. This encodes CASSQARDSGEKLFF.

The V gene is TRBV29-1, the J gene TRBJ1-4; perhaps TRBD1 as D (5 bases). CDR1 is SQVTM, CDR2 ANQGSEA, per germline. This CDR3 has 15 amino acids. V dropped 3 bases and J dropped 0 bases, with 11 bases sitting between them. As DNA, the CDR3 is TGCAGCGTTGAGGAGGGGCCTGCAACTAATGAAAAACTGTTTTTT. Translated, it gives CSVEEGPATNEKLFF. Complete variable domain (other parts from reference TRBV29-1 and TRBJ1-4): SAVISQKPSRDICQRGTSLTIQCQVDSQVTMMFWYRQQPGQSLTLIATANQGSEATYESGFVIDKFPISRPNLTFSTLTVSNMSPEDSSIYLCSVEEGPATNEKLFFGSGTQLSVL.

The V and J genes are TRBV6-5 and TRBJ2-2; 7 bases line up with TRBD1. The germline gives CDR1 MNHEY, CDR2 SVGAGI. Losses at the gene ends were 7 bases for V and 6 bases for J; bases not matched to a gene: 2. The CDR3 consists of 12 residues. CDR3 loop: CASTDRAGELFF. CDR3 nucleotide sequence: TGTGCCAGCACCGACAGGGCCGGGGAGCTGTTTTTT.

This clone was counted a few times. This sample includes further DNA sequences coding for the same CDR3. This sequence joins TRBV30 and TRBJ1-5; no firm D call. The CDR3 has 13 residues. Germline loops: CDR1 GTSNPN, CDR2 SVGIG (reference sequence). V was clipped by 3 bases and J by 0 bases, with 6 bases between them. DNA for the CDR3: TGTGCCTGGAGCGGGAATAGCAATCAGCCCCAGCATTTT. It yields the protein CAWSGNSNQPQHF.

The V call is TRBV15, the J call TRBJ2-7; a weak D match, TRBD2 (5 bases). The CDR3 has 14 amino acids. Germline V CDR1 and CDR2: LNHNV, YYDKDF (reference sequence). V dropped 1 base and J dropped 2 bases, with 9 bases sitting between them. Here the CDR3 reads CATSRVRAAYEQYF. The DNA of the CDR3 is TGTGCCACCAGCAGAGTGAGGGCGGCCTACGAGCAGTACTTC.

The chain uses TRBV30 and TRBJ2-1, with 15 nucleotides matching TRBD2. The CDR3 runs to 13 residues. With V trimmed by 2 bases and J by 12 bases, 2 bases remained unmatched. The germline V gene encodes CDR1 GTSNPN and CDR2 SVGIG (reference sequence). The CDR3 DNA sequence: TGTGCCTGGAGTCCGGGACTAGCGGGAGGGCAGTTCTTC. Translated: CAWSPGLAGGQFF.

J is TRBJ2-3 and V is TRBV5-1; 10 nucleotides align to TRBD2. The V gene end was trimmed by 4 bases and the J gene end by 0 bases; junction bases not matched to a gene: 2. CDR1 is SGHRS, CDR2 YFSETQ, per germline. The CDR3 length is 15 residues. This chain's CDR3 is CASSVSGGSTDTQYF. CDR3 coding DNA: TGCGCCAGCAGCGTTAGCGGGGGGAGCACAGATACGCAGTATTTT.

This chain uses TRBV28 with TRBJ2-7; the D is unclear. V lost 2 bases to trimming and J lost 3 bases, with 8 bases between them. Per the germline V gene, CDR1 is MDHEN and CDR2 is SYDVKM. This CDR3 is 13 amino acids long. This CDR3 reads CASSLGSSYEQYF. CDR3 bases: TGTGCCAGCAGTTTAGGCTCCAGCTACGAGCAGTACTTC.

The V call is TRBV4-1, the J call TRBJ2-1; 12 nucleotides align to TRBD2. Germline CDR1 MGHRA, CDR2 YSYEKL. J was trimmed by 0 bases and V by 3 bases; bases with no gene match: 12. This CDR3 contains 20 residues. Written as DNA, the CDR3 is TGCGCCAGCAGCCAGAAAGGACTAGCGGGAACCTTCGGCTCCTACAATGAGCAGTTCTTC. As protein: CASSQKGLAGTFGSYNEQFF.

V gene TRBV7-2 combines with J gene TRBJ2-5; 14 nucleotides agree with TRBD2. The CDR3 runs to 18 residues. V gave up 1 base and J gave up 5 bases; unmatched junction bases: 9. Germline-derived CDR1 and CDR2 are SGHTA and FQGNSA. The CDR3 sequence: CASSLEGLAGAKRETQYF. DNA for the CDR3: TGTGCCAGCAGCTTAGAGGGACTAGCGGGGGCTAAAAGGGAGACCCAGTACTTC.

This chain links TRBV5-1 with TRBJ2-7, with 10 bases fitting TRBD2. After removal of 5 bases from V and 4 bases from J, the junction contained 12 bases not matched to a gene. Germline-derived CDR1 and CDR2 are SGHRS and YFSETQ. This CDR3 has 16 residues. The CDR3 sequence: CASSWGSSGSTYEQYF. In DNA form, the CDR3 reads TGCGCCAGCAGTTGGGGGTCTAGCGGGAGTACGTACGAGCAGTACTTC.

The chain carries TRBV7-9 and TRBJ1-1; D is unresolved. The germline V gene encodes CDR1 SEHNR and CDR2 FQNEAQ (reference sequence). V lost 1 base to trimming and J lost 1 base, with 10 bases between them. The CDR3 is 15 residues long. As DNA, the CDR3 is TGTGCCAGCAGCTTAGGGGGAGGGAAGAACACTGAAGCTTTCTTT. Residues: CASSLGGGKNTEAFF.

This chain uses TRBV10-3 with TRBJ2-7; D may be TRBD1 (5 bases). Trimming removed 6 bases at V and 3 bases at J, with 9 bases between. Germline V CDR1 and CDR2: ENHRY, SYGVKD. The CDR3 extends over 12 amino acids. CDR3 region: CAISTDSYEQYF. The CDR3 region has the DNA TGTGCCATCAGCACCGACAGCTACGAGCAGTACTTC.

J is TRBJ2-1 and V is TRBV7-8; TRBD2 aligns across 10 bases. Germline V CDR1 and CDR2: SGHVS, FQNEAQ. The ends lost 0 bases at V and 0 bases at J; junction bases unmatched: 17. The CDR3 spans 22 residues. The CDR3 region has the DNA TGTGCCAGCAGCTTAGCGCGTTTGGCGACTAGCGGGCAAAAAAGCTCCTACAATGAGCAGTTCTTC. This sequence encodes CASSLARLATSGQKSSYNEQFF.

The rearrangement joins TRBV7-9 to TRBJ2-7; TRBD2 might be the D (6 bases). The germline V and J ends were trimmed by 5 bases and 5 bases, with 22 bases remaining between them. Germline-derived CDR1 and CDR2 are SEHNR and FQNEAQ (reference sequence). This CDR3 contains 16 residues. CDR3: CASSLLETRGFHEQYF. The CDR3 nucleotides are TGTGCCAGCAGCCTTTTAGAGACCCGGGGGTTCCACGAGCAGTACTTC.

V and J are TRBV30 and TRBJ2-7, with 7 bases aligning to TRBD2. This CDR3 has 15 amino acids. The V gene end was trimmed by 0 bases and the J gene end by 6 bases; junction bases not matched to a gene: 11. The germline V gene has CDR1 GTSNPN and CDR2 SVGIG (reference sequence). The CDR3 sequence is CAWSVGASPGGEQYF. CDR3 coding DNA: TGTGCCTGGAGTGTCGGCGCGTCTCCGGGAGGCGAGCAGTACTTC. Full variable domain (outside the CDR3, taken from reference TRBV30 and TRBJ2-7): SQTIHQWPATLVQPVGSPLSLECTVEGTSNPNLYWYRQAAGRGLQLLFYSVGIGQISSEVPQNLSASRPQDRQFILSSKKLLLSDSGFYLCAWSVGASPGGEQYFGPGTRLTVT.

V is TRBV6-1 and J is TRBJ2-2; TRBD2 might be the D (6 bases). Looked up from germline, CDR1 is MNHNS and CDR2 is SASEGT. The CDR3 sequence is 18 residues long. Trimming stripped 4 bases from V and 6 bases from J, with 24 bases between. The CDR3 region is CASSASEDYLPWAGELFF. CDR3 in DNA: TGTGCCAGCAGTGCCTCTGAGGACTACCTACCCTGGGCCGGGGAGCTGTTTTTT.

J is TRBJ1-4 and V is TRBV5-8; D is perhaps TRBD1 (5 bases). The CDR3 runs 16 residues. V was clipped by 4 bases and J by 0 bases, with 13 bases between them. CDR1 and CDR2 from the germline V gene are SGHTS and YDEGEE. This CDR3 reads CASSRTGTATNEKLFF. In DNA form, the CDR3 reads TGTGCCAGCAGCCGTACAGGAACCGCAACTAATGAAAAACTGTTTTTT. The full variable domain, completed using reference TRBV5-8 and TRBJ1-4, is EAGVTQSPTHLIKTRGQQATLRCSPISGHTSVYWYQQALGLGLQFLLWYDEGEERNRGNFPPRFSGRQFPNYSSELNVNALELEDSALYLCASSRTGTATNEKLFFGSGTQLSVL.

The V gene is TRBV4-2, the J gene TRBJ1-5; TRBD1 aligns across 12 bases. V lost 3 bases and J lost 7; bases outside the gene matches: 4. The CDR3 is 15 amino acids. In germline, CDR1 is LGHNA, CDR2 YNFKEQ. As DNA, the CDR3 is TGTGCCAGCAGCCAGGAGGGACAGGGGGCACAGCCCCAGCATTTT. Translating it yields CASSQEGQGAQPQHF.

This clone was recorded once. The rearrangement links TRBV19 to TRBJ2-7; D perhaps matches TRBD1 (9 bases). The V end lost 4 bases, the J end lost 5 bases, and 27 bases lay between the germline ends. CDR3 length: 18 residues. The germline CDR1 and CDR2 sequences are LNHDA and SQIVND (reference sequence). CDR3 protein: CASSKHGRSGGQGHEQYF. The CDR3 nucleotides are TGTGCCAGTAGTAAGCACGGCCGCAGCGGGGGACAGGGCCACGAGCAGTACTTC.

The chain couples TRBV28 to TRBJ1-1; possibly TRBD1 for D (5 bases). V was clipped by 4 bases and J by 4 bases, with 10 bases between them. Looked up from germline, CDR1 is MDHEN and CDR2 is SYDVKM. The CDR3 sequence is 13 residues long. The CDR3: CASSSPTVTEAFF. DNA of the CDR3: TGTGCCAGCAGTTCGCCGACAGTCACTGAAGCTTTCTTT.

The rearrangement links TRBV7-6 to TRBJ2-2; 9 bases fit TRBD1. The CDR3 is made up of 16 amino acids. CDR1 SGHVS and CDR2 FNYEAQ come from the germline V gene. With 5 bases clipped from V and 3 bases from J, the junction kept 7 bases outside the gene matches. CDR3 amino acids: CASSIGQGLYTGELFF. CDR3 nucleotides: TGTGCCAGCAGCATCGGACAGGGGTTGTACACCGGGGAGCTGTTTTTT.